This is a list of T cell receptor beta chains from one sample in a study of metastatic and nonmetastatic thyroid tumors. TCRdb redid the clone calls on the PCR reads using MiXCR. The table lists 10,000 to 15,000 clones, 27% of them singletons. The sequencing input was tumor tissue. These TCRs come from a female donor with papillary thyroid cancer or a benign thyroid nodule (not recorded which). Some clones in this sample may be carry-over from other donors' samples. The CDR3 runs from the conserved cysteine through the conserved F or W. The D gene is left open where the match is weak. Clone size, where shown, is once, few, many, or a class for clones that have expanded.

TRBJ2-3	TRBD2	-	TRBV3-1	TGTGCCAGCAGCCGAGGGCTAGCGGGAGGTAGGACAGATACGCAGTATTTT	CASSRGLAGGRTDTQYF
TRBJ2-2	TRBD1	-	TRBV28	TGTGCCAGCAGTTTAGGGGACAGGGGGGGGGAGCTGTTTTTT	CASSLGDRGGELFF
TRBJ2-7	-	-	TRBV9	TGTGCCAGCAGCTTAGAGGGCGGGGCAGCTTTCTACGAGCAGTACTTC	CASSLEGGAAFYEQYF
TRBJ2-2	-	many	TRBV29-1	TGCAGCGTTGGTCGGAGCCGGGCGAACACCGGGGAGCTGTTTTTT	CSVGRSRANTGELFF
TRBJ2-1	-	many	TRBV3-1	TGTGCCAGCAGCCAAGACCAGAGCTCCTACAATGAGCAGTTCTTC	CASSQDQSSYNEQFF
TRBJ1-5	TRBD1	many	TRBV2	TGTGCCAGCAGTACAGGGGGCGCGACCCGGAATCAGCCCCAGCATTTT	CASSTGGATRNQPQHF
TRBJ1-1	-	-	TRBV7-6	TGTGCCAGCAGCTTAGCCCTAGGGACAGAAGCTTTCTTT	CASSLALGTEAFF
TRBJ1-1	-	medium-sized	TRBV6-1	TGTGCCAGCAGAGAGGTCAGGGTCGAAGCTTTCTTT	CASREVRVEAFF
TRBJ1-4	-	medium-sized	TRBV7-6	TGTGCCAGCAGCTTTGGGAATGAAAAACTGTTTTTT	CASSFGNEKLFF
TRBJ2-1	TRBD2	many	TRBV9	TGTGCCAGCAGGCCGACTAGCGGGGGCAATGAGCAGTTCTTC	CASRPTSGGNEQFF
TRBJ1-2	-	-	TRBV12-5	TGTGCTAGTGGTCTTCCCTCGCAGAGGAACTATGGCTACACCTTC	CASGLPSQRNYGYTF
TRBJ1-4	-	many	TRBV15	TGTGCCACCAGCAGAGATTTTTGGGGCGAGGAAAAACTGTTTTTT	CATSRDFWGEEKLFF
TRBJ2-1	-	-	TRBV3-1	TGTGCCAGCAGCCCCCACCAGGAGACAGGGACTACCCCAGTGGGTGAGCAGTTCTTC	CASSPHQETGTTPVGEQFF
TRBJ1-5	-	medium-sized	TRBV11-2	TGTGCCAGCAGCTTAGATAGCAATCAGCCCCAGCATTTT	CASSLDSNQPQHF
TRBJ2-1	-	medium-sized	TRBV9	TGTGCCAGCAGCGCGCAACAAGTAGACAATGAGCAGTTCTTC	CASSAQQVDNEQFF
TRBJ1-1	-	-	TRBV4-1	TGCGCCAGCAGCCAAGGATTGGGAGTTGGCGGAGCTTTCTTT	CASSQGLGVGGAFF
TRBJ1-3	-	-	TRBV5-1	TGCGCCAGCAGCTTGGACGGGACTGGAAACACCATATATTTT	CASSLDGTGNTIYF
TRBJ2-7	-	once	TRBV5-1	TGCGCCAGCAGCCACGAGATGTCCCCCTACGAGCAGTACTTC	CASSHEMSPYEQYF
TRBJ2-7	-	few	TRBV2	TGTGCCAGCAGTGAAGAAGGTGGGGCAACGTTTGAGCAGTACTTC	CASSEEGGATFEQYF
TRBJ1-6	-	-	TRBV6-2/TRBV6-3	TGTGCCGGCAGTTACTGGAATTCACCCCTCCACTTT	CAGSYWNSPLHF
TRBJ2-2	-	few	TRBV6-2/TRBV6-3	TGTGCCAGCAGCTCTGGGTCCGACACCGGGGAGCTGTTTTTT	CASSSGSDTGELFF
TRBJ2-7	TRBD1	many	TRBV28	TGTGCCAGCAGCCTTGGCGGGACAGGCGGGGTCTACGAGCAGTACTTC	CASSLGGTGGVYEQYF
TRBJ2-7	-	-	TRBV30	TGTGCCTGGGACCCCGGACGCTACGAGCAGTACTTC	CAWDPGRYEQYF
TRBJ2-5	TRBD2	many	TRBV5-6	TGTGCCAGCAGCTTGTGGGCTAGCGGGAGAACAGAGACCCAGTACTTC	CASSLWASGRTETQYF
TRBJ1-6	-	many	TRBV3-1	TGTGCCAGCAGCCAAGATCTGAGGACACCCCTCCACTTT	CASSQDLRTPLHF
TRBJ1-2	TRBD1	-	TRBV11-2	TGTGCCAGCAGCTCTCCCGCGCCGGGACAGGGCAGAAGTGGCTACACCTTC	CASSSPAPGQGRSGYTF
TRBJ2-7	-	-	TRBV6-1	TGTGCCAGCACAAAGGGGGAATACAACGAGCAGTACTTC	CASTKGEYNEQYF
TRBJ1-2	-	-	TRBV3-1	TGTGCCAGCAGCCAAGAAATTAGCTATGGCTACACCTTC	CASSQEISYGYTF
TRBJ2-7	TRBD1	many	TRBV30	TGTGCCTGCAGGACAGGGGATGGGTACTTC	CACRTGDGYF
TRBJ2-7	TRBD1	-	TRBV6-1	TGTGCCAGCAGTGAACCCCCCCGAGACAGGGGCGAGCAGTACTTC	CASSEPPRDRGEQYF